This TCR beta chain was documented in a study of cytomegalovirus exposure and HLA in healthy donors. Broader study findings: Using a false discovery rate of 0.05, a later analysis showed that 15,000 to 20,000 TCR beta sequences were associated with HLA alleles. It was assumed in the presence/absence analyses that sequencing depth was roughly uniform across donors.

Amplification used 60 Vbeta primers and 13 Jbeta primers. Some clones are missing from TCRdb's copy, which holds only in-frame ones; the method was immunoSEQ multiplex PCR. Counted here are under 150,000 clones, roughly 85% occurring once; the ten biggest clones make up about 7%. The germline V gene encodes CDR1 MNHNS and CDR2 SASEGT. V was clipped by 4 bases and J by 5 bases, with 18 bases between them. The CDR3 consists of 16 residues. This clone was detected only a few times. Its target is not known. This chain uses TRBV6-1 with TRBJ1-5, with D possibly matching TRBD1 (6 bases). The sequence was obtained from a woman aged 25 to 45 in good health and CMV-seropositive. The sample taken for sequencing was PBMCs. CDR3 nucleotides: TGTGCCAGCAGTGTGCCCGGACAGACAGGAGATCAGCCCCAGCATTTT. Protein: CASSVPGQTGDQPQHF.